This TCR beta chain was identified in a study of T cell responses to AZD1222 COVID-19 vaccine (dated by TCRdb to about 2021). For context, the study as a whole: AZD1222 recipients with second doses at about 4 weeks or about 12 weeks were pooled, because spike-specific TCR depth and breadth did not differ between schedules. TCR sequencing was performed for 233 trial participants, of whom some 200 were given two doses of AZD1222 and approximately 25 were given two doses of MenACWY control vaccine. Trial participants were enrolled by age into 18-55, 56-69 and 70-plus year subgroups, with roughly 160, 29 and 62 TCR-sequenced participants respectively.

Based on the germline V gene (reference sequence), the CDR1 and CDR2 sequences are MNHNY and SVGAGI. Taken from cysteine to phenylalanine, the CDR3 has 16 residues. Only the CDR3 DNA stays, 48 bases, in frame from base 1. V and J are truncated by 6 bases and 6 bases respectively, leaving an intervening sequence of 21 bases. Overall study outcomes, separate from this receptor: The whole spike protein was spanned by vaccine-associated CD4 TCRs, and dominant responses were seen in regions 160-218 and 743-854. Participants were mostly white British and included more females than males, and it was suggested by the authors that clonal diversity may have been underestimated. No day 14 peak-response samples were available, so repertoires were characterized only after the peak T cell response. In the small 56-69-year group, the increase in depth fell short of significance, most likely because of low power. After two AZD1222 doses, both the breadth and the depth of spike-specific TCRs were significantly higher than at day 0 and than in MenACWY recipients. Only 5 to 7 AZD1222 recipients were SARS-CoV-2 seropositive at baseline, limiting conclusions about previously exposed vaccinees. Epitopes outside the regions mutated in the B.1.351 and B.1.1.7 variants were reportedly recognized by nearly half of the unique spike-specific TCRs.

The CDR3 regions of human TCRbeta chains were analyzed by immunosequencing. Under the source paper's analysis protocol: TCRs in the repertoires were compared against a reference library of SARS-CoV-2-specific TCRs that had been generated with the MIRA antigen-specificity platform. Breadth was defined as the fraction of unique TCRs that were SARS-CoV-2-associated, and depth was defined as the fraction of total T cells that were SARS-CoV-2-associated. Each spike-specific TCR was assigned to its reactive spike region and to a CD4 or CD8 class using the MIRA data. Log10-transformed breadth and depth values were compared by one-way ANOVA with Sidak's multiple comparisons tests. Here the immuneACCESS table is served through TCRdb, limited to in-frame sequences with V and J called. Missing clones are a known gap in these copies; in checked studies unresolved V genes cover under half, and the rest lacks a known reason. The V and J calls and clone size were taken over from that table, and D and trimming were inferred from the DNA. For this sample there are 85,000 to 130,000 clones; roughly 88% appear just once. Clones ranked in the top ten supply about 8.7% of the sample.

On this clone itself: Its antigen remains undetermined. Base qualities are not provided; no much larger clone lies one nucleotide away.

According to the study, the label for this sample's time point signals: baseline before first vaccination. The vaccinee samples were drawn from two UK trials, COV001 and COV002, one of which was a single-blind randomized controlled phase 2/3 trial testing AZD1222 (ChAdOx1 nCoV-19) in healthy adults. Trial participant PBMC samples were collected at day 0 and day 28 after the second dose for TCRbeta chain sequencing. Sequenced here: peripheral blood, sampled on day 0 of AZD1222 vaccination. The V and J genes are TRBV6-6 and TRBJ1-5; the D region possibly corresponds to TRBD1 (5 bases align). The TCR sequence derives from an adult in good health. At the DNA level, the sequence is TGTGCCAGCAGCGACGACAGAGGGCTGGGAAGTCAGCCCCAGCATTTT. Its product reads: CASSDDRGLGSQPQHF.